The 17 T cell receptor beta chains below come from one sample, sequenced in a study of T cell responses to AZD1222 COVID-19 vaccine. TCRdb's copy holds only in-frame clones and misses some; the assay was immunoSEQ multiplex PCR. In the table there are some 150,000 clones, approximately 85% of which are singletons. The input for sequencing was peripheral blood, taken 28 days after the second dose of the MenACWY control vaccine. All receptors derive from an adult who received the MenACWY meningococcal vaccine as a control.

The table lists this clone with a few counts. The chain couples TRBV5-3 to TRBJ2-5; the D gene could be TRBD1 or TRBD2 (5 bases each). TRBV5-3 is an ORF, and what it does is uncertain. The V gene lost 4 bases and the J gene lost 1 base, with 26 bases spanning the gap. The CDR3 covers 19 residues. The CDR3 DNA reads as TGTGCCAGAAGCCGTTGGGGCCCCCGAGGGTCACGTCGCCAAGAGACCCAGTACTTC. Protein sequence: CARSRWGPRGSRRQETQYF.

Written as DNA, the CDR3 is TGTGCCAGCAGCCACGGACTAGCGGGAGCCGGGGAGCTGTTTTTT. Translation: CASSHGLAGAGELFF. This chain uses TRBV7-3 with TRBJ2-2, with 13 bases fitting TRBD2. The ends lost 5 bases at V and 6 bases at J; junction bases unmatched: 3. Germline values: CDR1 SGHTA, CDR2 FQGTGA. The CDR3 runs to 15 residues. The full variable domain, in which reference TRBV7-3 and TRBJ2-2 provide the parts outside the CDR3, is GAGVSQTPSNKVTEKGKYVELRCDPISGHTALYWYRQSLGQGPEFLIYFQGTGAADDSGLPNDRFFAVRPEGSVSTLKIQRTERGDSAVYLCASSHGLAGAGELFFGEGSRLTVL.

This rearrangement joins TRBV28 to TRBJ1-2; perhaps TRBD1 as D (5 bases). Germline CDR1 is MDHEN and CDR2 is SYDVKM. The ends were cut back, 5 bases at V and 7 bases at J, with 14 bases in the middle. This CDR3 comprises 13 residues. CDR3: CASSLGTASGYTF. As DNA, the CDR3 is TGTGCCAGCAGTCTCGGGACTGCTTCTGGCTACACCTTC.

The rearrangement joins TRBV2 to TRBJ1-2; TRBD1 agrees at 9 bases. Germline CDR1 is SNHLY and CDR2 is FYNNEI. With 6 bases clipped from V and 13 bases from J, the junction kept 6 bases outside the gene matches. This CDR3 is 11 amino acids long. The DNA for the CDR3 is TGTGCCAGCAGGAGACAGGGGGGAGGCACCTTC. It translates to CASRRQGGGTF.

The rearrangement links TRBV19 to TRBJ2-3; D is uncertain. Trimming removed 4 bases at V and 2 bases at J, with 10 bases between. The CDR3 is 14 amino acids. Germline loops: CDR1 LNHDA, CDR2 SQIVND (reference sequence). Written as DNA, the CDR3 is TGTGCCAGTAGTAACCCAGGACCCACAGATACGCAGTATTTT. Its protein product is CASSNPGPTDTQYF. Complete variable domain (other parts from reference TRBV19 and TRBJ2-3): DGGITQSPKYLFRKEGQNVTLSCEQNLNHDAMYWYRQDPGQGLRLIYYSQIVNDFQKGDIAEGYSVSREKKESFPLTVTSAQKNPTAFYLCASSNPGPTDTQYFGPGTRLTVL.

The rearrangement joins TRBV12-3 or TRBV12-4 to TRBJ1-1, with a possible D match to TRBD1 (5 bases). The ends were cut back, 6 bases at V and 10 bases at J, with 15 bases in the middle. The CDR3 is 12 amino acids. The DNA for the CDR3 is TGTGCCAGCAGGGGGGGATTTTTCGGAGCTTTCTTT. Translation: CASRGGFFGAFF.

V usage is TRBV3-1 (or the pseudogene TRBV3-2) and J usage is TRBJ1-3; D remains unclear. V was pared by 2 bases and J by 4 bases, with 6 bases between. The CDR3 is made up of 13 amino acids. CDR1 and CDR2 from the germline V gene are LGHDT and YNNKEL (reference sequence). CDR3 protein: CASSQTRGNTIYF. The CDR3, as DNA: TGTGCCAGCAGCCAAACTCGGGGAAACACCATATATTTT.

The V gene is TRBV25-1, the J gene TRBJ2-2; TRBD1 agrees at 9 bases. V shed 7 bases, J shed 0 bases, and the junction held 9 bases outside the gene matches. CDR3 length: 17 residues. CDR1 MGHDK and CDR2 SYGVNS come from the germline V gene. In DNA form, the CDR3 reads TGTGCCAGCACCCAAGGAGGGACAGGGACGAACACCGGGGAGCTGTTTTTT. It is translated as CASTQGGTGTNTGELFF.

This clone appeared once. The V and J genes are TRBV9 and TRBJ2-1; D might be TRBD1 (6 bases). The length of the CDR3 is 16 residues. V lost 0 bases and J 0 bases, leaving 10 bases between the germline ends. From germline, CDR1 is SGDLS and CDR2 YYNGEE. The CDR3: CASSVGQVGSYNEQFF. The CDR3 coding sequence is TGTGCCAGCAGCGTAGGACAGGTGGGCTCCTACAATGAGCAGTTCTTC.

V gene TRBV3-1 (or the pseudogene TRBV3-2) combines with J gene TRBJ1-1; the D gene is possibly TRBD1 (5 bases). CDR1 and CDR2 from the germline V gene are LGHDT and YNNKEL (reference sequence). This CDR3 is built from 13 residues. The V end was cut by 1 base, the J end by 7 bases, with 10 bases between. The CDR3 is CASSQGQTLEAFF. CDR3 bases: TGTGCCAGCAGCCAAGGACAGACCCTTGAAGCTTTCTTT.

Here the CDR3 DNA reads TGTGCCAGCAGCCAAGGCAGGGAAGGTGAAGCTTTCTTT. Translated: CASSQGREGEAFF. This chain joins TRBV3-1 (or the pseudogene TRBV3-2) and TRBJ1-1, with a possible D match to TRBD1 (5 bases). The CDR3 covers 13 residues. The germline V gene has CDR1 LGHDT and CDR2 YNNKEL (reference sequence). Trimming cost V 1 base and J 7 bases, with 10 bases left between them.

This rearrangement joins TRBV7-9 to TRBJ2-4; D possibly corresponds to TRBD1 (6 bases). The germline V gene has CDR1 SEHNR and CDR2 FQNEAQ (reference sequence). V was trimmed by 3 bases and J by 0 bases, leaving 21 bases between them. The CDR3 contains 19 residues. In nucleotides, the CDR3 is TGTGCCAGCAGCTTCTCATCCGGGACATCAAAACTAGCCAAAAACATTCAGTACTTC. It encodes CASSFSSGTSKLAKNIQYF.

The rearrangement uses TRBV9 and TRBJ1-5; 9 bases are a match to TRBD1. V was pared by 0 bases and J by 6 bases, with 7 bases of the junction left unmatched. This CDR3 has 16 residues. The germline CDR1 and CDR2 sequences are SGDLS and YYNGEE. The chain's CDR3 is CASSVGTGGQGQPQHF. The CDR3 nucleotides are TGTGCCAGCAGCGTAGGCACAGGGGGCCAGGGTCAGCCCCAGCATTTT.

The chain uses TRBV6-1 and TRBJ2-2, with D possibly matching TRBD1 (6 bases). Trimming took off 2 bases at V and 1 base at J, with 20 bases between the two ends. The CDR3 loop spans 19 amino acids. Germline CDR1 is MNHNS and CDR2 is SASEGT. The DNA for the CDR3 is TGTGCCAGCAGTGAAATCAACATTCAGGGGCTGAGGAACACCGGGGAGCTGTTTTTT. Its protein product is CASSEINIQGLRNTGELFF.

The rearrangement links TRBV6-1 to TRBJ2-7; no definite D call. CDR1 MNHNS and CDR2 SASEGT come from the germline V gene. Trimming removed 7 bases from V and 6 bases from J, with 19 bases in between. This CDR3 spans 14 amino acids. Here the CDR3 reads CASIIDSGVSEQYF. The CDR3 DNA follows: TGTGCCAGCATCATAGACTCGGGTGTAAGCGAGCAGTACTTC.

Here the CDR3 DNA reads TGTGCCAGCACCCTTTATGGGGGCGACTATGGCTACACCTTC. Amino acids: CASTLYGGDYGYTF. The chain uses TRBV28 and TRBJ1-2, with TRBD1 as a possible D gene (6 bases). The V gene lost 7 bases and the J gene lost 3 bases, with 15 bases spanning the gap. This CDR3 has 14 amino acids. Germline V CDR1 and CDR2: MDHEN, SYDVKM.

The J gene is TRBJ1-4, the V gene TRBV18; 7 positions agree with TRBD1. There are 15 residues in the CDR3. Germline lookup yields CDR1 KGHSH and CDR2 LQKENI. The junction had 6 bases not matched to a gene; V was cut back by 8 bases and J by 0 bases. The CDR3: CASTDRPATNEKLFF. The CDR3 DNA sequence: TGTGCCAGCACGGACAGGCCCGCAACTAATGAAAAACTGTTTTTT.